The 20 T cell receptor beta chains presented below share a single source sample, sequenced in a study of blood T cells in healthy people across ages (dated by TCRdb to about 2015). To prepare the library, 5' RACE was applied. Instrument on record: Illumina HiSeq 2500. A second PCR of roughly 6 to 11 cycles was run with a J-beta primer mix and a sample-barcoded 5' primer. TCRdb trimmed public reads at Q25 via fastp, called clones via MiXCR and kept in-frame beta chains. CDR3 protein duplicates are merged, each entry listing the most common genes and DNA. Recorded for this sample are approximately 1,000,000 distinct CDR3 sequences; around two fifths of them occurred a single time. The leading ten clones occupy about 12% of the sample. Sequencing was carried out using blood. The receptors here all came from a man aged 18-30 years in good health.

The chain has TRBV12-3 or TRBV12-4 and TRBJ1-2; no clear D. V lost 5 bases, J lost 8 bases, and 15 bases lay in between. This CDR3 comprises 13 residues. CDR3 in amino acids: CASSPSRSEGYTF. CDR3 DNA: TGTGCCAGCAGTCCCAGTAGATCAGAGGGCTACACCTTC.

As to this clonotype: At one end the junction does not follow the germline gene, possibly because of a read error. The rearrangement joins TRBV7-9 to TRBJ1-2, with D hard to call. Germline V CDR1 and CDR2: SEHNR, FQNEAQ (reference sequence). The CDR3 contains 14 residues. This CDR3 reads CAGSPELHWYSYTF. In nucleotides, the CDR3 is TGTGCCGGCAGCCCGGAACTTCATTGGTATAGCTACACCTTC.

The chain combines TRBV14 with TRBJ2-3, with 9 positions matching TRBD2. CDR1 and CDR2 from the germline V gene are SGHDN and FVKESK. Germline trimming cut 0 bases from V and 4 bases from J; bases unmatched to any gene: 11. The CDR3 contains 18 residues. The CDR3 loop is CASSQEIRGAGGPDTQYF. As DNA, the CDR3 is TGTGCCAGCAGCCAAGAAATCCGCGGCGCGGGAGGGCCAGATACGCAGTATTTT.

This chain links TRBV2 with TRBJ1-1, with D unresolved. V lost 5 bases, J lost 4 bases, and 8 bases lay in between. Germline CDR1 reads SNHLY; CDR2 reads FYNNEI. The CDR3 runs to 12 residues. CDR3 bases: TGTGCCAGCAGTAAGGGTCTCACTGAAGCTTTCTTT. It encodes CASSKGLTEAFF.

This clonotype was seen only a few times. The gene calls are TRBV4-3 and TRBJ1-1; D gene unclear. V lost 0 bases and J lost 5, with 10 bases in between. The germline gives CDR1 LGHNA, CDR2 YSLEER. This CDR3 contains 14 residues. CDR3 sequence (DNA): TGCGCCAGCAGCCAAGATTTGGGAGTTACTGAAGCTTTCTTT. This sequence encodes CASSQDLGVTEAFF.

The V gene is TRBV12-3 or TRBV12-4, the J gene TRBJ2-7; a weak D match, TRBD1 (6 bases). CDR3 length: 14 amino acids. Trimming removed 5 bases from V and 0 bases from J, with 11 bases in between. In DNA form, the CDR3 reads TGTGCCAGCAGTCCCTCACAGGGCTCCTACGAGCAGTACTTC. It translates to CASSPSQGSYEQYF.

Details on this clonotype: Its ends do not fully match the called genes, so a read error is possible. This sequence joins TRBV6-6 and TRBJ1-5; D remains ambiguous. The CDR3 length is 13 residues. CDR1 is MNHNY, CDR2 SVGAGI, per germline (reference sequence). The CDR3 bases are TGTGCCAGCAGTTACACAGTCAATCAGCTCCAGCATTTT. This encodes CASSYTVNQLQHF.

Note on this clonotype: Since no conserved phenylalanine or tryptophan closes the CDR3, a read error is the likely cause. The gene calls are TRBV10-3 and TRBJ1-4, with D maybe TRBD1 (5 bases). Germline-derived CDR1 and CDR2 are ENHRY and SYGVKD. CDR3 length: 14 residues. V gave up 8 bases and J gave up 8 bases, with 18 bases separating them. CDR3 loop: CAIAGGKGDEKLFL. In nucleotides, the CDR3 is TGTGCCATCGCCGGGGGGAAGGGAGACGAAAAACTGTTTTTG.

This clonotype was counted at least ten times. The chain is built from TRBV27 and TRBJ2-1, with 9 positions matching TRBD1. The trim removed 4 bases at V and 9 bases at J, leaving 4 bases unmatched. CDR1 and CDR2 (germline): MNHEY, SMNVEV (reference sequence). The CDR3 has 13 amino acids. In nucleotides, the CDR3 is TGTGCCAGCAGTTCGGGACAGGGCACTGAGCAGTTCTTC. Translating it yields CASSSGQGTEQFF.

The table lists this clonotype with a few counts. The V call is TRBV4-3, the J call TRBJ2-1; 7 bases are a match to TRBD1. Looked up from germline, CDR1 is LGHNA and CDR2 is YSLEER. The CDR3 runs to 18 residues. V lost 0 bases, J lost 10 bases, and 18 bases stayed unmatched. In DNA form, the CDR3 reads TGCGCCAGCAGCCAAGAGAGACAGGGAAGGTCCTATGGGGCAGAGCAGTTCTTC. It is translated as CASSQERQGRSYGAEQFF.

The sample holds many counts of this clonotype. J is TRBJ2-5 and V is TRBV20-1; TRBD1 is a possible D gene (8 bases). V lost 4 bases and J lost 6, with 15 bases in between. CDR1 DFQATT and CDR2 SNEGSKA come from the germline V gene (reference sequence). The CDR3 extends over 13 amino acids. The CDR3 DNA reads TGCAGTGCTATAGACAGGGGAGGGAAGACCCAGTACTTC. Its translation: CSAIDRGGKTQYF.

This clonotype was detected only a few times. The gene calls are TRBV9 and TRBJ2-3, with a tentative D call TRBD2 (6 bases). The germline CDR1 and CDR2 sequences are SGDLS and YYNGEE. The CDR3 loop spans 19 amino acids. V was pared by 3 bases and J by 0 bases, with 23 bases between. CDR3 loop: CASSALTGLVPSSTDTQYF. The CDR3 DNA reads as TGTGCCAGCAGCGCCCTGACGGGACTCGTACCTTCTAGCACAGATACGCAGTATTTT.

This chain connects TRBV28 to TRBJ2-1; 7 bases fit TRBD2. Germline trimming cut 9 bases from V and 0 bases from J; bases unmatched to any gene: 8. The germline CDR1 and CDR2 sequences are MDHEN and SYDVKM. The CDR3 covers 15 residues. CDR3 residues: CASVGGRGSYNEQFF. CDR3 bases: TGTGCCAGTGTGGGGGGGAGGGGCTCCTACAATGAGCAGTTCTTC. Looking up the rest from reference TRBV28 and TRBJ2-1 gives the full variable domain: DVKVTQSSRYLVKRTGEKVFLECVQDMDHENMFWYRQDPGLGLRLIYFSYDVKMKEKGDIPEGYSVSREKKERFSLILESASTNQTSMYLCASVGGRGSYNEQFFGPGTRLTVL.

V and J are TRBV7-9 and TRBJ2-6; D not certain. This CDR3 comprises 12 residues. Trimming took 5 bases from V and 6 from J, leaving 5 bases between them. Germline CDR1 SEHNR, CDR2 FQNEAQ (reference sequence). The CDR3 nucleotides read TGTGCCAGCAGCCCCATGGCCAACGTCCTGACTTTC. This gives the protein CASSPMANVLTF.

The V and J genes are TRBV27 and TRBJ1-6, with 11 bases identical to TRBD1. The V gene's germline CDR1 is MNHEY and CDR2 SMNVEV (reference sequence). This CDR3 has 22 residues. V lost 5 bases, J lost 1 base, and 19 bases stayed unmatched. The CDR3 DNA reads TGTGCCAGCAGTGTTGGGGGCCACCGGTGGGGACAGGGGGTATCCTATAATTCACCCCTCCACTTT. Amino acid sequence: CASSVGGHRWGQGVSYNSPLHF.

This clonotype has a handful of counts. The genes are TRBV5-1 and TRBJ1-6; D is unclear. Per germline, CDR1 SGHRS and CDR2 YFSETQ. The CDR3 is made up of 15 amino acids. Trimming removed 1 base at V and 6 bases at J, with 11 bases between. CDR3 in amino acids: CASSLQGERNSPLHF. The CDR3 DNA sequence: TGCGCCAGCAGCTTGCAAGGAGAACGTAATTCACCCCTCCACTTT. Full variable domain (rest looked up from reference TRBV5-1 and TRBJ1-6): KAGVTQTPRYLIKTRGQQVTLSCSPISGHRSVSWYQQTPGQGLQFLFEYFSETQRNKGNFPGRFSGRQFSNSRSEMNVSTLELGDSALYLCASSLQGERNSPLHFGNGTRLTVT.

The sample holds a few counts of this clonotype. The rearrangement links TRBV19 to TRBJ1-4; D possibly corresponds to TRBD1 (5 bases). The germline V gene encodes CDR1 LNHDA and CDR2 SQIVND (reference sequence). This CDR3 comprises 12 residues. Trimming stripped 4 bases from V and 13 bases from J, with 13 bases between. The CDR3 region is CASSRQGDRLFF. CDR3 coding DNA: TGTGCCAGTAGTAGACAAGGGGATAGACTGTTTTTT. Full variable domain (outside the CDR3, taken from reference TRBV19 and TRBJ1-4): DGGITQSPKYLFRKEGQNVTLSCEQNLNHDAMYWYRQDPGQGLRLIYYSQIVNDFQKGDIAEGYSVSREKKESFPLTVTSAQKNPTAFYLCASSRQGDRLFFGSGTQLSVL.

V is TRBV29-1 and J is TRBJ1-2; 7 bases agree with TRBD1. V was clipped by 4 bases and J by 4 bases; unmatched bases: 6. The CDR3 length is 13 residues. Germline CDR1 is SQVTM and CDR2 is ANQGSEA. The CDR3 here is CSVGRTGTYGYTF. CDR3 coding DNA: TGCAGCGTTGGCCGGACAGGTACCTATGGCTACACCTTC.

This chain uses TRBV20-1 with TRBJ1-1; TRBD1 is a possible D gene (6 bases). With 3 bases removed from V and 8 bases from J, the gap between germline ends came to 16 bases. The CDR3 loop spans 13 amino acids. Per germline, CDR1 DFQATT and CDR2 SNEGSKA (reference sequence). The CDR3 loop reads CSARGHSAAEAFF. In DNA, the CDR3 is TGCAGTGCTAGGGGACATTCAGCTGCAGAAGCTTTCTTT.

This clonotype was detected only a few times. The chain recombines TRBV9 with TRBJ1-2, with a weak D call TRBD1 (5 bases). V lost 0 bases to trimming and J lost 4 bases, with 13 bases between them. There are 15 residues in the CDR3. CDR1 is SGDLS, CDR2 YYNGEE, per germline. For the CDR3, the DNA is TGTGCCAGCAGCGTAGCTAAGGACAAGGGCTATGGCTACACCTTC. This translates into CASSVAKDKGYGYTF. Complete variable domain (other parts from reference TRBV9 and TRBJ1-2): DSGVTQTPKHLITATGQRVTLRCSPRSGDLSVYWYQQSLDQGLQFLIQYYNGEERAKGNILERFSAQQFPDLHSELNLSSLELGDSALYFCASSVAKDKGYGYTFGSGTRLTVV.